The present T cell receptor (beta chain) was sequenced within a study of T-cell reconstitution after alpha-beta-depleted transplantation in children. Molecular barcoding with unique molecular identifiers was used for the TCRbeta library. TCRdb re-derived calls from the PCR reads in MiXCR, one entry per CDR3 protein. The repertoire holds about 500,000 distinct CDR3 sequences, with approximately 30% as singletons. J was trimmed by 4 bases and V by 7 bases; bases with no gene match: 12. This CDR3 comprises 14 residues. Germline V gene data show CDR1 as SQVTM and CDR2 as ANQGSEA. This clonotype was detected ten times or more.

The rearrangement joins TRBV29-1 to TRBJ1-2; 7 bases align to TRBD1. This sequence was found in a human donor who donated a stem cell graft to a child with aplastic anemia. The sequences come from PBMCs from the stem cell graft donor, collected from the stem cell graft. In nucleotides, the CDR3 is TGCAGCGCTATCACGGAGGGGGCAGCCTATGGCTACACCTTC. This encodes CSAITEGAAYGYTF. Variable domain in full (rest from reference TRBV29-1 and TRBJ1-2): SAVISQKPSRDICQRGTSLTIQCQVDSQVTMMFWYRQQPGQSLTLIATANQGSEATYESGFVIDKFPISRPNLTFSTLTVSNMSPEDSSIYLCSAITEGAAYGYTFGSGTRLTVV.